This T cell receptor (beta chain) was sequenced during a study of naive and memory T cell subsets listed by TCRdb under 2017. Turning to the overall study: The study applied an open-source, UMI-based TCR alpha and beta sequencing pipeline to sorted naive and memory peripheral blood T cell subsets. The functional CMV T cell responses agreed completely with IgG serology results. RNA was DNase-treated and reverse transcribed with TCR constant-region primers, mostly using SuperScript III.

The library was built by means of UMI-ligation and nested PCR. To cover both TRBC1 and TRBC2, the beta constant-region primer consisted of an equimolar mix of two oligonucleotides. A single-stranded oligonucleotide bearing the SP2 primer plus a 12-nucleotide UMI was ligated onto the 3' end of the cDNA by T4 RNA ligase 1. Four rounds of PCR, combining the SP2 primer with nested alpha and beta constant-region primers, were used to amplify the ligated cDNA. The ligation reaction was incubated at 16°C for about 20-24 hours. PCR2 was typically run as a SYBR Green qPCR and stopped at a predetermined threshold to prevent over-amplification. Agencourt AMPure XP magnetic beads were used for all purifications after the first. Libraries were quantified by Qubit and checked on a TapeStation, where a main peak was expected near 650 bp. Sequencing of the pooled libraries was done on an Illumina MiSeq using v2 2x251 paired-end kits, which typically yielded about 1-2.3 million reads per sample. Each sample's library went into the pool at about 4.1 nM, and about 5-7.5% PhiX was added to help with cluster recognition. On the authors' methods: FASTQ reads processed by Demultiplexor were assigned V and J genes by Decombinator through tag matching that tolerated a single base-pair mismatch. Collapsinator relied on UMIs to fix sequencing errors as well as frequency errors caused by PCR heterogeneity. TCRs were translated and CDR3s were extracted from the conserved cysteine to the FGXG phenylalanine by CDR3Translator, with non-productive sequences being flagged. Gini, Shannon entropy and inverse Simpson indices were calculated on repertoires subsampled to equal numbers of UMI-defined TCRs. Clonotype abundance distributions were fitted to a power law by maximum likelihood within the linear range. On one naive CD8 sample, the pipeline and MIGEC gave similar UMI counts, unique TCR numbers and clonal distributions. One analysis removed from the naive repertoire any naive TCRs that were also found in any memory subset from the same donor. A set of several thousand CMV-associated CDR3 sequences, compiled from VDJdb and a published dataset, was used to search the repertoires. TCRdb reworked the public reads: Q25 trimming with fastp, MiXCR clone assembly, productive beta chains retained. Each CDR3 protein appears once, grouped with its most common genes and DNA. Here the V and J calls rest on TCRdb's processing, not on the authors' analysis. The sample records some 150,000 distinct CDR3 sequences, about a sixth of which are singletons. The biggest ten clones account for about 0.15% of the sample.

The paper as a whole reports these results and caveats: In both CD4 and CD8 cells, going from naive through CM, EM and EMRA, the Gini index went up while Shannon and inverse Simpson diversity went down. After error correction, over 90% of naive TCR sequences appeared only once, giving much steeper abundance distributions than memory subsets. RNA-based TCR counts may be influenced by expression changes linked to T cell activation and differentiation. Each clonotype was defined as a single alpha or beta chain sequence rather than as a paired alpha/beta receptor. The repertoire findings for the naive and memory subsets could not be validated, as no ground truth was available. Naive repertoires, especially CD8, contained a few larger clonotypes, possibly memory cells re-expressing CD45RA. TCR abundance followed a power law whose exponent differed between naive and memory subsets but was consistent across the three individuals.

From the second PCR step onward, the TCR alpha chain libraries and the TCR beta chain libraries were amplified separately. To determine each donor's CMV status, fresh PBMCs were stimulated overnight with CMV viral lysate, and IFNgamma production from CD4+ T cells was then assessed. Using Miltenyi beads, CD4 T cells were first positively selected, and CD8 T cells were then positively selected from the CD4-negative fraction. After staining for CD3, CD4, CD8, CD45RA, CD27 and a live/dead dye, cells were sorted on a BD Aria II into four subsets based on CD45RA and CD27. Blood came from a few healthy volunteers, each fractionated into CD4 and CD8 T cells and then into four differentiation subsets. Roughly 120 ml of peripheral blood was collected from each donor, and PBMC were isolated by Ficoll-Paque PLUS density-gradient centrifugation. The sorted cells were lysed in RLT buffer, after which RNA was extracted using a Qiagen RNeasy kit and kept at -80 degrees C.

As regards this clonotype: Its target antigen remains unknown. No much larger clone is present one base from it, and per-base qualities are unavailable.

The germline V gene yields SNHLY for CDR1 and FYNNEI for CDR2. The CDR3 starts with the cysteine, ends with the phenylalanine, and has 15 residues. The DNA shown is the 45-base CDR3, in frame from base 1. At the junction V is shortened by 7 bases and J by 3 bases, with 16 bases in between. This TCR was recovered from a human donor in good health. This chain is built from TRBV2 and TRBJ1-5, with the D gene not confidently named. Sequenced input: naive CD4+ T cells from blood. The intended sense of this specimen's cell subset or site label: naive T cells, CD45RA high CD27+. The DNA sequence is as follows: TGTGCCAGCACACCTGGCCGAGCGACCAATCAGCCCCAGCATTTT. Translated, it gives CASTPGRATNQPQHF.